The 18 T cell receptor beta chains in this list originate from one sample, sequenced in a study of OX40 agonist ivuxolimab in advanced cancers. Assay: immunoSEQ multiplex PCR; the TCRdb copy retains only in-frame clones and omits some. This repertoire shows about 90,000 clones, approximately 91% found once; its top ten account for 0.33%. The source material was CD4+ or CD8+ T cells sorted from blood, sampled in a trial of the OX40 agonist ivuxolimab. These receptor sequences come from an adult with an advanced solid tumor such as melanoma, head and neck, liver or kidney cancer.

The V call is TRBV15, the J call TRBJ2-1; 7 positions match TRBD2. The CDR3 is made up of 16 amino acids. The germline V gene has CDR1 LNHNV and CDR2 YYDKDF (reference sequence). V lost 1 base and J lost 4; bases outside the gene matches: 7. The CDR3 loop reads CATSRGLAGAYNEQFF. CDR3 coding DNA: TGTGCCACCAGCAGAGGATTGGCGGGAGCGTACAATGAGCAGTTCTTC. Looking up the rest from reference TRBV15 and TRBJ2-1 gives the full variable domain: DAMVIQNPRYQVTQFGKPVTLSCSQTLNHNVMYWYQQKSSQAPKLLFHYYDKDFNNEADTPDNFQSRRPNTSFCFLDIRSPGLGDTAMYLCATSRGLAGAYNEQFFGPGTRLTVL.

The chain couples TRBV7-2 to TRBJ1-3; D perhaps matches TRBD1 (6 bases). Germline V gives CDR1 SGHTA, CDR2 FQGNSA. Trimming cost V 9 bases and J 0 bases, with 15 bases left between them. The CDR3 loop spans 15 amino acids. CDR3 sequence reads: CASSYRAVSGNTIYF. DNA of the CDR3: TGTGCCAGTTCCTACAGGGCCGTCTCTGGAAACACCATATATTTT.

The rearrangement uses TRBV7-2 and TRBJ2-5; perhaps D is TRBD1 or TRBD2 (5 bases each). CDR1 and CDR2 (germline): SGHTA, FQGNSA. The CDR3 sequence is 15 residues long. V was clipped by 1 base and J by 7 bases, with 16 bases between them. The CDR3 here is CASSLGRPGTRTQYF. The CDR3 nucleotides read TGTGCCAGCAGCTTAGGCAGACCGGGGACCCGGACCCAGTACTTC.

The J gene is TRBJ2-2, the V gene TRBV5-1; D unclear. V was cut by 5 bases and J by 2 bases, with 10 bases left in between. The germline V gene has CDR1 SGHRS and CDR2 YFSETQ. This CDR3 has 14 amino acids. CDR3 loop: CASRIGGNTGELFF. The CDR3 DNA reads as TGCGCCAGCAGAATCGGCGGTAACACCGGGGAGCTGTTTTTT.

CDR3 DNA: TGTGCCAGCAGTTCTCGATCGGAGACAGGGAGTTATGAGCAGTTCTTC. Translation gives CASSSRSETGSYEQFF. The rearrangement joins TRBV6-5 to TRBJ2-1, with 7 bases lining up with TRBD1. With 4 bases clipped from V and 8 bases from J, the junction kept 14 bases outside the gene matches. This CDR3 is 16 amino acids long. Germline CDR1 MNHEY, CDR2 SVGAGI.

V and J are TRBV7-9 and TRBJ1-4; D unresolved. The germline gives CDR1 SEHNR, CDR2 FQNEAQ (reference sequence). The CDR3 is made up of 13 amino acids. Trimming removed 0 bases at V and 2 bases at J, with 1 base between. Here the CDR3 DNA reads TGTGCCAGCAGCTTAGCGACTAATGAAAAACTGTTTTTT. Translated: CASSLATNEKLFF.

This clone occurred once. This chain links TRBV4-1 with TRBJ2-1; D may be TRBD2 (5 bases). Trimming removed 4 bases at V and 2 bases at J, with 6 bases between. The CDR3 runs to 13 residues. The V gene's germline CDR1 is MGHRA and CDR2 YSYEKL. CDR3 DNA sequence: TGCGCCAGCAGCCGGGGAGCCTACAATGAGCAGTTCTTC. It yields the protein CASSRGAYNEQFF.

This chain uses TRBV7-2 with TRBJ1-1, with no clear D. V lost 0 bases to trimming and J lost 1 base, with 3 bases between them. Germline V gives CDR1 SGHTA, CDR2 FQGNSA. The CDR3 covers 13 residues. The CDR3 nucleotides are TGTGCCAGCAGCTTAGCGTGGAACACTGAAGCTTTCTTT. Translating it yields CASSLAWNTEAFF.

This sequence joins TRBV4-1 and TRBJ1-2, with a possible D match to TRBD1 (5 bases). The CDR3 loop spans 15 amino acids. Germline loops: CDR1 MGHRA, CDR2 YSYEKL. Deletions cut 0 bases from V and 9 bases from J, with 17 bases between. Written as DNA, the CDR3 is TGCGCCAGCAGCCAAGAGGGATCGGGGACGGGGAGCTACACCTTC. Protein product: CASSQEGSGTGSYTF.

The chain joins TRBV2 to TRBJ2-7; D is ambiguous. The CDR3 consists of 12 residues. From germline, CDR1 is SNHLY and CDR2 FYNNEI. Trimming cost V 5 bases and J 4 bases, with 9 bases left between them. CDR3 coding DNA: TGTGCCAGCAGTCGACTCACTTACGAGCAGTACTTC. Translating gives CASSRLTYEQYF.

The CDR3, as DNA: TGTGCCAGCAGCCTCTCAGCGGGGGGCGTGGTAGAGACCCAGTACTTC. Its protein product is CASSLSAGGVVETQYF. V is TRBV7-7 and J is TRBJ2-5; 9 positions agree with TRBD2. CDR1 SSHAT and CDR2 FNYEAQ come from the germline V gene (reference sequence). Trimming cost V 5 bases and J 4 bases; bases outside gene matches: 11. This CDR3 is built from 16 residues.

CDR3 region: CAISESEKETQYF. CDR3 nucleotides: TGTGCCATCAGTGAGTCAGAAAAAGAGACCCAGTACTTC. This sequence joins TRBV10-3 and TRBJ2-5; the D is unclear. The germline CDR1 and CDR2 sequences are ENHRY and SYGVKD. This CDR3 comprises 13 residues. Between the trimmed V and J ends, which lost 0 bases and 3 bases, there was a span of 5 bases.

This clone was observed once. This chain joins TRBV28 and TRBJ1-5; TRBD1 agrees at 8 bases. Trimming cost V 1 base and J 0 bases; bases outside gene matches: 5. Germline assignment: CDR1 MDHEN and CDR2 SYDVKM. This CDR3 is 17 amino acids long. The CDR3 DNA sequence: TGTGCCAGCAGTTTATCCGCGACAGGGGTTAGCAATCAGCCCCAGCATTTT. Protein sequence: CASSLSATGVSNQPQHF. Full variable domain (rest looked up from reference TRBV28 and TRBJ1-5): DVKVTQSSRYLVKRTGEKVFLECVQDMDHENMFWYRQDPGLGLRLIYFSYDVKMKEKGDIPEGYSVSREKKERFSLILESASTNQTSMYLCASSLSATGVSNQPQHFGDGTRLSIL.

The rearrangement links TRBV2 to TRBJ2-5; 8 bases agree with TRBD1. With V trimmed by 7 bases and J by 3 bases, 7 bases remained unmatched. The CDR3 consists of 14 residues. Germline values: CDR1 SNHLY, CDR2 FYNNEI. The DNA of the CDR3 is TGTGCCAGCACAGAGGACAGGGTTAAAGAGACCCAGTACTTC. Protein sequence: CASTEDRVKETQYF.

This rearrangement joins TRBV5-6 to TRBJ2-7; 12 nucleotides line up with TRBD2. Germline V lookup: CDR1 SGHDT, CDR2 YYEEEE. This CDR3 is 15 amino acids long. Trimming removed 4 bases from V and 3 bases from J; junction bases left unmatched: 5. The CDR3 here is CASSPTSGSVYEQYF. The DNA of the CDR3 is TGTGCCAGCAGCCCGACTAGCGGGAGTGTCTACGAGCAGTACTTC.

V gene TRBV5-1 combines with J gene TRBJ2-3; possible D gene TRBD2, 6 bases. The CDR3 covers 15 residues. Deletions cut 0 bases from V and 4 bases from J, with 12 bases between. Per germline, CDR1 SGHRS and CDR2 YFSETQ. CDR3 in DNA: TGCGCCAGCAGCTTGGGGCTTAGCGGTGCAGATACGCAGTATTTT. It translates to CASSLGLSGADTQYF.

The chain has TRBV7-3 and TRBJ2-1, with TRBD2 as a possible D gene (5 bases). This CDR3 is 13 amino acids long. Between the trimmed V and J ends, which lost 2 bases and 10 bases, there was a span of 12 bases. Germline values: CDR1 SGHTA, CDR2 FQGTGA. The CDR3 DNA is TGTGCCAGCAGCTTAGCGTGGCGGGCCGAGCAGTTCTTC. Translation: CASSLAWRAEQFF.

The chain joins TRBV7-9 to TRBJ2-6; D might be TRBD1 or TRBD2, each matching 5 bases. The CDR3 contains 15 residues. V shed 1 base and J shed 4 bases, with 8 bases lying between them. Per the germline V gene, CDR1 is SEHNR and CDR2 is FQNEAQ (reference sequence). CDR3 in DNA: TGTGCCAGCAGCTTAGGGGGGACCGGGGCCAACGTCCTGACTTTC. It specifies CASSLGGTGANVLTF.